This T cell receptor (beta chain) is from a study of spatial heterogeneity in lung cancer. Per germline, CDR1 SGHTA and CDR2 FQGNSA. V was cut by 0 bases and J by 0 bases, with 9 bases left in between. CDR3 size: 17 residues. Only a few counts were recorded for this clonotype. Regarding time point: blood at routine non-recurrence follow-up after resection. Unsorted tumor, nontumor lung tissue or cryopreserved PBMC supplied the whole RNA. All TCR cDNA molecules were individually tagged with a unique molecular identifier. MiXCR, applied by TCRdb to the 5' RACE reads, yields one record per CDR3 protein. The top ten clones hold roughly 15% of a sample with about 120,000 distinct CDR3 sequences, 9% to 15% of them seen once.

This TCR was sampled from a male donor with early-stage non-small cell lung cancer. The input for sequencing was PBMCs, taken at follow-up. This sequence joins TRBV7-2 and TRBJ1-6; D remains ambiguous. The CDR3 DNA follows: TGTGCCAGCAGCTTAGCGGCCAAAAGCTCCTATAATTCACCCCTCCACTTT. Residues: CASSLAAKSSYNSPLHF.